The rows below give T cell receptor beta chains drawn from one sample of a study of blood T cell repertoires in COVID-19. The assay was immunoSEQ multiplex PCR, and TCRdb's table has in-frame clones only and misses some. The sample holds roughly 180,000 clones, approximately 85% seen once. The specimen was PBMCs or T cells enriched from blood (not recorded which). These receptors were taken from a young woman who had recovered from COVID-19. Each CDR3 is given with its conserved first and last residue. The D gene is left open where the match is weak. For some rows the clone size is stated as once, few or many, or as a class when expanded; others skip it.

cdr3_aa cdr3_nt d_call v_call clone_size j_call
CASSPRAGGSDNEQFF TGTGCCAGCAGCCCCCGGGCGGGAGGATCTGACAATGAGCAGTTCTTC TRBD2 TRBV7-9 NA TRBJ2-1
CASSLPGQGANVLTF TGTGCCAGCAGCTTACCTGGGCAGGGGGCCAACGTCCTGACTTTC NA TRBV5-4 few TRBJ2-6
CASSYVGGYGYTF TGTGCCAGCAGTTACGTGGGGGGCTATGGCTACACCTTC NA TRBV6-6 NA TRBJ1-2
CASSPLAGETYNEQFF TGTGCCAGCAGTCCCCTAGCGGGAGAGACCTACAATGAGCAGTTCTTC TRBD2 TRBV27 NA TRBJ2-1
CASSTRQGMEQYF TGTGCCAGTAGTACCAGACAGGGGATGGAGCAGTACTTC TRBD1 TRBV19 NA TRBJ2-7
CSGTTGTPYGYTF TGCAGCGGTACAACCGGGACACCCTATGGCTACACCTTC NA TRBV29-1 NA TRBJ1-2
CASTQPGTGSIKGGYTF TGTGCCAGTACTCAGCCCGGGACAGGGAGTATCAAAGGAGGCTACACCTTC TRBD1 TRBV19 NA TRBJ1-2
CASSPRGQDYEQYF TGCGCCAGCAGCCCACGGGGACAGGACTACGAGCAGTACTTC TRBD1 TRBV5-1 NA TRBJ2-7
CARSLTGGRTDTQYF TGTGCCAGGAGCCTTACTGGCGGGAGGACAGATACGCAGTATTTT TRBD2 TRBV2 once TRBJ2-3
CASTPRLGQSLHNEQFF TGTGCCAGTACCCCCAGACTAGGACAATCCCTCCACAATGAGCAGTTCTTC NA TRBV19 many TRBJ2-1
CASSLYMSGQGIGNTIYF TGTGCCAGCTCGCTATATATGTCGGGACAGGGAATTGGAAACACCATATATTTT TRBD1 TRBV18 NA TRBJ1-3
CASSLGRGYNEQFF TGCGCCAGCAGCTTGGGTAGGGGCTACAATGAGCAGTTCTTC NA TRBV5-1 NA TRBJ2-1
CASAYPGDSYNEQFF TGTGCCAGCGCCTACCCCGGGGACTCCTACAATGAGCAGTTCTTC NA TRBV27 NA TRBJ2-1
CASSLKGGVWDTEAFF TGTGCCAGCAGCTTAAAAGGGGGCGTCTGGGACACTGAAGCTTTCTTT TRBD1 TRBV13 NA TRBJ1-1
CASSPLARDANEQFF TGTGCCAGCTCACCCCTAGCGCGCGACGCCAATGAGCAGTTCTTC NA TRBV18 NA TRBJ2-1
CASSGQMNTEAFF TGTGCCAGCTCGGGACAGATGAACACTGAAGCTTTCTTT TRBD1 TRBV18 NA TRBJ1-1
CASHYARTQYF TGTGCCAGCCATTATGCGCGTACGCAGTATTTT NA TRBV7-2 NA TRBJ2-3